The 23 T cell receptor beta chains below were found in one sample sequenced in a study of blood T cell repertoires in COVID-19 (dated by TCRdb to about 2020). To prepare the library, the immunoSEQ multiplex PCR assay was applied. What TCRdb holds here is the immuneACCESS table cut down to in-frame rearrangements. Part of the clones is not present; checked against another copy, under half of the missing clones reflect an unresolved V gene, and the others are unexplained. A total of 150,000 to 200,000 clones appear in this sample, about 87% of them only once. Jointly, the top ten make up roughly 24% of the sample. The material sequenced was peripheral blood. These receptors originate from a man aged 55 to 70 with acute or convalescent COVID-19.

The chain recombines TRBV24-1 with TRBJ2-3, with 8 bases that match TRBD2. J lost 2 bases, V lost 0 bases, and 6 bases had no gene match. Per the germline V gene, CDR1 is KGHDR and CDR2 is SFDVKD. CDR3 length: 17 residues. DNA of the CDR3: TGTGCCACCAGTGATTTGGGGCCGGGGGGGACCACAGATACGCAGTATTTT. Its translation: CATSDLGPGGTTDTQYF.

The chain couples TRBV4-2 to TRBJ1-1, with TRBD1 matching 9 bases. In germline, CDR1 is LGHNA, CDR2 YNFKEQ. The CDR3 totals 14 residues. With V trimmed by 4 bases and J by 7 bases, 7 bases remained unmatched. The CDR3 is CASSPLQGAGEAFF. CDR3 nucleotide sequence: TGTGCCAGCAGCCCTCTACAGGGGGCAGGTGAAGCTTTCTTT.

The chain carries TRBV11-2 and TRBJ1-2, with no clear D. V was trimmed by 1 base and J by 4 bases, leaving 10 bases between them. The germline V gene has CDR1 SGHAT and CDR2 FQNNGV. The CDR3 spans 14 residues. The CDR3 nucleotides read TGTGCCAGCAGCTTAGCAGGATTGAGCTATGGCTACACCTTC. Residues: CASSLAGLSYGYTF.

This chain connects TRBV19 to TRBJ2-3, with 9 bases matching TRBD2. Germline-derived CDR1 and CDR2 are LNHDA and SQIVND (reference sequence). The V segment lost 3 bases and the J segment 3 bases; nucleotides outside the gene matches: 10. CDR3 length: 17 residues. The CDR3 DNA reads TGTGCCAGTAGTATCCGACACCGTGCGGGAGGGACAGATACGCAGTATTTT. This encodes CASSIRHRAGGTDTQYF.

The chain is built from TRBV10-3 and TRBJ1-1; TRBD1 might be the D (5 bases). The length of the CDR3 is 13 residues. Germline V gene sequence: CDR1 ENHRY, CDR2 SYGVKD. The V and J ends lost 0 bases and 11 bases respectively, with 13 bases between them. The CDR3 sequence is CAISESRGKNAFF. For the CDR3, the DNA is TGTGCCATCAGTGAGTCTCGGGGGAAGAATGCTTTCTTT.

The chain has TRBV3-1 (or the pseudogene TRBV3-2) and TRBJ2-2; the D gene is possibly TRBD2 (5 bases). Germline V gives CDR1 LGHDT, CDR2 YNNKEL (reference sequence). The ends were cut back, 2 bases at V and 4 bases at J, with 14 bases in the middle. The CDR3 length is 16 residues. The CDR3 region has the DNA TGTGCCAGCAGCCAAAGACCGGGGTGGAGCACCGGGGAGCTGTTTTTT. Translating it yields CASSQRPGWSTGELFF.

The CDR3 loop is CASSPGTSWGEQFF. Written as DNA, the CDR3 is TGTGCCAGCAGCCCCGGGACTAGCTGGGGGGAGCAGTTCTTC. The chain recombines TRBV11-3 with TRBJ2-1, with TRBD2 identical over 9 bases. Trimming at V came to 5 bases and at J to 10 bases, leaving 9 bases not matched to a gene. The CDR3 covers 14 residues. CDR1 is SGHNT, CDR2 YENEEA, per germline.

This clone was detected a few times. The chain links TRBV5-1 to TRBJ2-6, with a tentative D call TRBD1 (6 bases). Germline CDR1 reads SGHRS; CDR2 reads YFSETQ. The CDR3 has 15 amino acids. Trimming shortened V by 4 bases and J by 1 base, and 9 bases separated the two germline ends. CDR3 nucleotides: TGCGCCAGCAGCCAAACAGGGTCTGGGGCCAACGTCCTGACTTTC. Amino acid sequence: CASSQTGSGANVLTF.

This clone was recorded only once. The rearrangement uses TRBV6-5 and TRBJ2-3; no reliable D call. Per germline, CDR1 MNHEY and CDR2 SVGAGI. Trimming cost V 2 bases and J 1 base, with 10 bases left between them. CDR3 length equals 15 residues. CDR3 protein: CASSYKRLGTDTQYF. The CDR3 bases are TGTGCCAGCAGTTACAAGCGACTCGGCACAGATACGCAGTATTTT.

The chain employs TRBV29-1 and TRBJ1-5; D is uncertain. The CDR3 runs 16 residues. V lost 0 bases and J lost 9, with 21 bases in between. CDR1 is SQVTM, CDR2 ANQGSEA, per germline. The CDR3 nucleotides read TGCAGCGTTGAAGATCCCCCAGCAGGTCAATCAGTGCCCCAGCATTTT. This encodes CSVEDPPAGQSVPQHF.

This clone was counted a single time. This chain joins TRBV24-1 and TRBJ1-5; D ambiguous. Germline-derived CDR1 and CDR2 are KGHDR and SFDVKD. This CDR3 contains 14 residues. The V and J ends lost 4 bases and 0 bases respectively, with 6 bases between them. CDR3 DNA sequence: TGTGCCACCAGTGAACAGAATAGCAATCAGCCCCAGCATTTT. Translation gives CATSEQNSNQPQHF.

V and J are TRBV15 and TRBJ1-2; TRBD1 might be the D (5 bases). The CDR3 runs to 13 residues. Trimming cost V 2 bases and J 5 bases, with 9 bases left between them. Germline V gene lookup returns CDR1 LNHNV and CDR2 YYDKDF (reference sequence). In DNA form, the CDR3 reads TGTGCCACCAGCAGAATCCGGGGGTATGGCTACACCTTC. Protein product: CATSRIRGYGYTF.

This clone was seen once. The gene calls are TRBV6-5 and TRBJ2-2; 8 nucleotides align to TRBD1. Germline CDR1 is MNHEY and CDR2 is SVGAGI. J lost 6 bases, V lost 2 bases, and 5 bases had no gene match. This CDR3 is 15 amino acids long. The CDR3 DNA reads TGTGCCAGCAGTTACGGATCAGGGGGCCCCGGGGAGCTGTTTTTT. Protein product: CASSYGSGGPGELFF.

The CDR3 DNA reads as TGTGCCAGCAGCCCAACCGGGACTTCATTTGAAGCTTTCTTT. It is translated as CASSPTGTSFEAFF. The chain combines TRBV7-3 with TRBJ1-1, with D maybe TRBD1 (5 bases). The CDR3 has 14 amino acids. The germline gives CDR1 SGHTA, CDR2 FQGTGA. The germline V and J ends were trimmed by 5 bases and 7 bases, with 17 bases remaining between them.

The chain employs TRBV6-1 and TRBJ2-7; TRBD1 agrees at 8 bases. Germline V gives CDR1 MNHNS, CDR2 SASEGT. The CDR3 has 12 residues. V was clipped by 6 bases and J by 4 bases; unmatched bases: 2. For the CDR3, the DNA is TGTGCCAGCAGGACAGGGGAGTACGAGCAGTACGTC. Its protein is CASRTGEYEQYV.

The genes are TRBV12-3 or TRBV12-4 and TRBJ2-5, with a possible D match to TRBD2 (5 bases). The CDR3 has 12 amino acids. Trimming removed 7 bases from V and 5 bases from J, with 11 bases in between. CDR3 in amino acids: CASTGIGETQYF. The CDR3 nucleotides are TGTGCCAGCACCGGGATAGGGGAGACCCAGTACTTC.

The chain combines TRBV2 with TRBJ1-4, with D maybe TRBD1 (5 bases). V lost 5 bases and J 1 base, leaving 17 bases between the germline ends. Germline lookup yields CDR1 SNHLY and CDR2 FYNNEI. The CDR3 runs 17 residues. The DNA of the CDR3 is TGTGCCAGCAGTCCAGGGTTCTGGCAAGTAACTAATGAAAAACTGTTTTTT. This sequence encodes CASSPGFWQVTNEKLFF.

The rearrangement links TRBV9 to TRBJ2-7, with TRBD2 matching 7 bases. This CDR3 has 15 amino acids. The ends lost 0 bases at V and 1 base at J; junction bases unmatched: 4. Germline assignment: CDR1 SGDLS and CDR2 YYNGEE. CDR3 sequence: CASSVGLADSYEQYF. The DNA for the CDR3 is TGTGCCAGCAGCGTAGGACTAGCTGATTCCTACGAGCAGTACTTC.

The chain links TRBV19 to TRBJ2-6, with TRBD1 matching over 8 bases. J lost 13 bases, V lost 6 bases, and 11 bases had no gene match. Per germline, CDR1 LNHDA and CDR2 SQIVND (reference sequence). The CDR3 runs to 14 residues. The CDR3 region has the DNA TGTGCCAGTAGGCGGGACAGGACCATGACAGTCCTGACTTTC. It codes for CASRRDRTMTVLTF.

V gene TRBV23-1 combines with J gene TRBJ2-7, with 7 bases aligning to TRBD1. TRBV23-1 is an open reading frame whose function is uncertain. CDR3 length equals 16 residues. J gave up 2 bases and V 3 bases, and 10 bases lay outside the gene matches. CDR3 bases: TGCGCCAGCAGTCATCCTTCGACAGGGAGAACCTACGAGCAGTACGTC. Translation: CASSHPSTGRTYEQYV.

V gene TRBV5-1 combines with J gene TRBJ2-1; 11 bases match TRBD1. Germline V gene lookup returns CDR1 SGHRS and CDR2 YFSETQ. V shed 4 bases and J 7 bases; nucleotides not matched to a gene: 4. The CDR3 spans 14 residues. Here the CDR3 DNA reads TGCGCCAGCAGCGGAGGGACAGGGGGGAATGAGCAGTTCTTC. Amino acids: CASSGGTGGNEQFF.

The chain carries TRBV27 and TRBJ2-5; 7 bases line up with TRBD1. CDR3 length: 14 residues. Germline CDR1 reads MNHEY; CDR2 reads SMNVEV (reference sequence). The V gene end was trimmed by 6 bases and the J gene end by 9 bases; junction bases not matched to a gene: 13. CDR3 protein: CASRLDRAAGAQYF. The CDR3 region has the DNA TGTGCCAGCAGGTTAGACAGGGCTGCTGGGGCCCAGTACTTC.

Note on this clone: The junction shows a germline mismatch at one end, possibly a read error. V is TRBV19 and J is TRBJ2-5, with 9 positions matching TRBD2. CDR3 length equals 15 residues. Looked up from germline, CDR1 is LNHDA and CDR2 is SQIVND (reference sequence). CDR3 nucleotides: TGTGCCAGTAGTATGTCTAGCGGGGCCCAAGGGACCCAGTACTTC. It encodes CASSMSSGAQGTQYF. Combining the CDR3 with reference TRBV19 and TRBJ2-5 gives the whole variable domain DGGITQSPKYLFRKEGQNVTLSCEQNLNHDAMYWYRQDPGQGLRLIYYSQIVNDFQKGDIAEGYSVSREKKESFPLTVTSAQKNPTAFYLCASSMSSGAQGTQYFGPGTRLLVL.